These 16 T cell receptor beta chains share one sample of origin, sequenced in a study of CD8+CD57+ T cells in acquired aplastic anemia. Previously, flow cytometry had revealed CD8+CD57+ cell expansion in the patients chosen for sequencing. Genomic DNA was employed as the template in profiling TCR beta VDJ and CDR3. MiXCR, applied by TCRdb to the reads, yields one record per CDR3 protein. The table shows about 240,000 distinct CDR3 sequences, with 45% to 50% occurring only once. Sequences were obtained from sorted CD4+, CD8+, or CD8+CD57+ T cells (not recorded which) from PBMCs. The receptors were sampled from a human donor with aplastic anemia.

The J gene is TRBJ2-1, the V gene TRBV20-1, with D unclear. This CDR3 region has 11 residues. The germline CDR1 and CDR2 sequences are DFQATT and SNEGSKA (reference sequence). CDR3 sequence reads: CSGWPHDEQFF. For the CDR3, the DNA is TGCAGCGGGTGGCCACACGATGAGCAGTTCTTC.

This clonotype was seen repeatedly, ten times or more. V is TRBV29-1 and J is TRBJ2-1, with 8 bases that match TRBD2. CDR3 size: 13 residues. V trimming: 4 bases; J trimming: 6 bases; junction bases outside the gene matches: 5. Per germline, CDR1 SQVTM and CDR2 ANQGSEA. The CDR3 sequence is CSVGNAGGNEQFF. As DNA, the CDR3 is TGCAGCGTTGGAAATGCGGGGGGCAATGAGCAGTTCTTC.

The chain has TRBV12-3 or TRBV12-4 and TRBJ2-1, with D possibly matching TRBD1 (6 bases). The V end was cut by 10 bases, the J end by 5 bases, with 12 bases between. The length of the CDR3 is 12 residues. DNA for the CDR3: TGTGCCACCAGGGGACGCGACAATGAGCAGTTCTTC. Protein sequence: CATRGRDNEQFF.

V and J are TRBV2 and TRBJ1-1; D is unresolved. Per germline, CDR1 SNHLY and CDR2 FYNNEI. Trimming took off 6 bases at V and 7 bases at J, with 18 bases between the two ends. The CDR3 loop spans 14 amino acids. CDR3 sequence (DNA): TGTGCCAGCAGCCAAGAGGAAGGGAGCGATGAAGCTTTCTTT. It codes for CASSQEEGSDEAFF.

Written as DNA, the CDR3 is TGTGCCAGCAGCGCTCGGGGGGTTCACACAGATACGCAGTATTTT. Amino acid sequence: CASSARGVHTDTQYF. The chain joins TRBV7-2 to TRBJ2-3; 7 positions match TRBD2. The CDR3 spans 15 residues. Per germline, CDR1 SGHTA and CDR2 FQGNSA. Trimming removed 5 bases from V and 2 bases from J; junction bases left unmatched: 7.

This clonotype was counted at least ten times. The chain joins TRBV5-5 to TRBJ2-1, with 8 positions matching TRBD2. Germline V CDR1 and CDR2: SGHKS, YYEKEE (reference sequence). The CDR3 spans 15 residues. The J segment lost 9 bases and the V segment lost 4 bases, leaving 12 bases of the junction unmatched. The CDR3: CASSVPGLGVLEQFF. CDR3 nucleotide sequence: TGTGCCAGCAGCGTCCCGGGACTAGGGGTCCTTGAGCAGTTCTTC.

In this sample, this clonotype turned up many times. This chain uses TRBV14 with TRBJ2-1, with 10 nucleotides matching TRBD2. Germline-derived CDR1 and CDR2 are SGHDN and FVKESK. Losses at the gene ends were 3 bases for V and 6 bases for J; bases not matched to a gene: 8. CDR3 length: 16 amino acids. DNA for the CDR3: TGTGCCAGCAGCCACGAAGCGGGGGGGTTACTCAATGAGCAGTTCTTC. Translation: CASSHEAGGLLNEQFF.

This clonotype came up many times. V usage is TRBV7-6 and J usage is TRBJ1-1, with D unresolved. The CDR3 loop spans 14 amino acids. Per the germline V gene, CDR1 is SGHVS and CDR2 is FNYEAQ. Trimming pared 4 bases from V and 1 base from J, leaving 10 bases between. The CDR3 loop is CASSSQIGNTEAFF. The DNA for the CDR3 is TGTGCCAGCAGCTCCCAAATTGGGAACACTGAAGCTTTCTTT. Supplemented by reference TRBV7-6 and TRBJ1-1, the full variable domain reads GAGVSQSPRYKVTKRGQDVALRCDPISGHVSLYWYRQALGQGPEFLTYFNYEAQQDKSGLPNDRFSAERPEGSISTLTIQRTEQRDSAMYRCASSSQIGNTEAFFGQGTRLTVV.

CDR3 region: CASSFQGQGGGSPLHF. The CDR3 nucleotides read TGTGCCAGCAGCTTTCAAGGACAGGGGGGAGGTTCACCCCTCCACTTT. The chain links TRBV7-9 to TRBJ1-6; 10 bases map to TRBD1. The germline gives CDR1 SEHNR, CDR2 FQNEAQ (reference sequence). Losses at the gene ends were 3 bases for V and 9 bases for J; bases not matched to a gene: 8. The CDR3 covers 16 residues.

Concerning this clonotype itself: No conserved phenylalanine or tryptophan is present at the end of the CDR3, so a read error is the likely explanation. The chain is built from TRBV5-1 and TRBJ2-7; TRBD2 is a possible D gene (5 bases). This CDR3 has 13 amino acids. V shed 5 bases and J shed 3 bases, with 12 bases lying between them. Germline-derived CDR1 and CDR2 are SGHRS and YFSETQ. CDR3 sequence: CASSSLGDYEQYL. CDR3 DNA sequence: TGCGCCAGCAGTAGCCTCGGGGACTACGAGCAGTACCTC.

The chain combines TRBV10-1 with TRBJ2-1, with D perhaps given as TRBD1 or TRBD2 (6 bases each). V lost 8 bases to trimming and J lost 7 bases, with 15 bases between them. Per the germline V gene, CDR1 is WNHNN and CDR2 is SYGVQD (reference sequence). This CDR3 is built from 13 residues. The CDR3 region is CASSRGGRNEQFF. The CDR3 nucleotides read TGCGCCAGCTCTCGAGGGGGGCGGAATGAGCAGTTCTTC.

This clonotype was detected many times. The chain couples TRBV5-8 to TRBJ1-1; tentatively, D is TRBD1 (5 bases). Germline values: CDR1 SGHTS, CDR2 YDEGEE. V lost 4 bases and J 5 bases, leaving 12 bases between the germline ends. The CDR3 spans 13 residues. CDR3: CASSPNGGTEAFF. As DNA, the CDR3 is TGTGCCAGCAGCCCGAACGGGGGAACTGAAGCTTTCTTT.

On this clonotype: A much larger clone is a single base away; this may be a read error. The V call is TRBV7-9, the J call TRBJ1-1; D is uncertain. CDR1 SEHNR and CDR2 FQNEAQ come from the germline V gene (reference sequence). The length of the CDR3 is 13 residues. The CDR3 region is CASSEVRCTEALF. As DNA, the CDR3 is TGTGCCAGCAGCGAGGTGAGATGTACTGAAGCTCTCTTT.

As concerns this clonotype: This clone may be a read error of a much larger clone one base away. V gene TRBV6-5 combines with J gene TRBJ2-7; tentatively, D is TRBD1 (6 bases). Germline V gives CDR1 MNHEY, CDR2 SVGAGI. The CDR3 spans 13 residues. The CDR3 reads CASSPDRAYERYF. For the CDR3, the DNA is TGTGCCAGCAGCCCGGACAGAGCCTACGAGCGGTACTTC.

This clonotype was recorded once. The rearrangement links TRBV7-9 to TRBJ2-5; no definite D call. There are 12 residues in the CDR3. Germline V gives CDR1 SEHNR, CDR2 FQNEAQ (reference sequence). The V end was cut by 3 bases, the J end by 2 bases, with 4 bases between. The CDR3 nucleotides read TGTGCCAGCAGCTTCCTACAAGAGACCCAGTACTTC. Residues: CASSFLQETQYF. Full variable domain (outside the CDR3, taken from reference TRBV7-9 and TRBJ2-5): DTGVSQNPRHKITKRGQNVTFRCDPISEHNRLYWYRQTLGQGPEFLTYFQNEAQLEKSRLLSDRFSAERPKGSFSTLEIQRTEQGDSAMYLCASSFLQETQYFGPGTRLLVL.

This clonotype has a count of ten or more. The chain combines TRBV10-3 with TRBJ1-1, with D possibly TRBD1 on 5 matching bases. The CDR3 has 14 residues. Trimming pared 6 bases from V and 10 bases from J, leaving 21 bases between. CDR1 is ENHRY, CDR2 SYGVKD, per germline. CDR3 nucleotides: TGTGCCATCAGGGATGACAGCGCGATCGCAACAGCTTTCTTT. Encoded protein: CAIRDDSAIATAFF.